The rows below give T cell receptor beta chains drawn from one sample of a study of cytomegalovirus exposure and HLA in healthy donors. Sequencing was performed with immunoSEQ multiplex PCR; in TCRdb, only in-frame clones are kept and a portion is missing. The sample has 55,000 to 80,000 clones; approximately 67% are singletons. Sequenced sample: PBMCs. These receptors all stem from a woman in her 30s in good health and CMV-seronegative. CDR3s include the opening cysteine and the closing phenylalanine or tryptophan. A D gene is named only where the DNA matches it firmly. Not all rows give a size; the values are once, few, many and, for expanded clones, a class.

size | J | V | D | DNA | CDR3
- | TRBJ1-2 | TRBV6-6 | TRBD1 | TGTGCCAGCAGTTTCGGGACAGGGGGTGGCTACACCTTC | CASSFGTGGGYTF
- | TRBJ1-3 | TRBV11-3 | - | TGTGCCAGCAGCTTAGCACAGGGCTACTCTGGAAACACCATATATTTT | CASSLAQGYSGNTIYF
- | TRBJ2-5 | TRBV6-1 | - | TGTGCCAGCAGTGTCCCCGCGGGGGCCCTCTCAACCGGGACCCAGTACTTC | CASSVPAGALSTGTQYF
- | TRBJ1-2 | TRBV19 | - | TGTGCCAGTAGTATGGCAGGATATGGCTACACCTTC | CASSMAGYGYTF
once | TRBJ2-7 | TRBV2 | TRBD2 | TGTGCCAGCAGTGACCTAGCGGGGTATTGGGAGCAGTACTTC | CASSDLAGYWEQYF
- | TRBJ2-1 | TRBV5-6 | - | TGTGCCAGCAGCTTAGCCGAGAACTACAATGAGCAGTTCTTC | CASSLAENYNEQFF
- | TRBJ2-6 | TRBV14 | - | TGTGCCAGCAGCCAAACCCTCCCAGTCATCGGGGCCAACGTCCTGACTTTC | CASSQTLPVIGANVLTF
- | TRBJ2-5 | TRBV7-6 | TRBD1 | TGTGCCAGCAGCTTAGTCGGACAGGGCGAGGAGACCCAGTACTTC | CASSLVGQGEETQYF
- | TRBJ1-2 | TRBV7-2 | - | TGTGCCAGCAGCTTAGGGGCCCCACAGGGACGCGGCCTTAGGGGCTACACCTTC | CASSLGAPQGRGLRGYTF
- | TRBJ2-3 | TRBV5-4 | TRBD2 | TGTGCCAGCACCCGACTAGCGGGGGGGCAAGATACGCAGTATTTT | CASTRLAGGQDTQYF
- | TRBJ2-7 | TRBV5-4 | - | TGTGCCAGCAGCTTGGGATTGAGGGACTCGAGGGAGCAGTACTTC | CASSLGLRDSREQYF
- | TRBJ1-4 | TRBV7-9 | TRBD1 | TGTGCCAGCAGCTGGGACAGGGGTGAAAAACTGTTTTTT | CASSWDRGEKLFF
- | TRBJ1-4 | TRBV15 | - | TGTGCCACCAGCAGAGATATTTGTATAAAGGAGCGGGAAAAACTGTTTTTT | CATSRDICIKEREKLFF
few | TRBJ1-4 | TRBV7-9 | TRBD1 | TGTGCCAGCAGCGCCCGACAGGGTAAAGATGAAAAACTGTTTTTT | CASSARQGKDEKLFF
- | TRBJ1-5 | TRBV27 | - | TGTGCCAGCAGTTGGCGGGGGCTAAGCAATCAGCCCCAGCATTTT | CASSWRGLSNQPQHF
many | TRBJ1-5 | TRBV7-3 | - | TGTGCCAGCAGCTTAAGGAGCGGTTCGTGGCCCCAGCATTTT | CASSLRSGSWPQHF
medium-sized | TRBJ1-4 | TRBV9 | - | TGTGCCAGCAGCGGAACGGTTGCAACTAATGAAAAACTGTTTTTT | CASSGTVATNEKLFF
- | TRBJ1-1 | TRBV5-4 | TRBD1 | TGTGCCAGCGGACCGGGACAGGGCACTGAAGCTTTCTTT | CASGPGQGTEAFF
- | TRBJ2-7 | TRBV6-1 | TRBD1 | TGTGCCAGCAGTCGGGACAGGGAAGCCTACGAGCAGTACTTC | CASSRDREAYEQYF
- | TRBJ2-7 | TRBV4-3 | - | TGCGCCAGCAGCCAGAATCAGGGGAACTACGAGCAGTACTTC | CASSQNQGNYEQYF
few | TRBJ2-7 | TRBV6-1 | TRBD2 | TGTGCCAGCAGTCGAAGCGGGGCCTTCTCCTACGAGCAGTACTTC | CASSRSGAFSYEQYF
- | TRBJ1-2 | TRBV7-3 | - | TGTGCCAGCAGCTTAGGAGGCATCGACTATGGCTACACCTTC | CASSLGGIDYGYTF
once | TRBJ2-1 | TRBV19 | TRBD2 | TGTGCCAGTAGTAACCCCGGGACTAGCGGGTTTAGCTCCTACAATGAGCAGTTCTTC | CASSNPGTSGFSSYNEQFF
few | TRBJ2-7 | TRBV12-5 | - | TGTGCTAGTGGTTTGGTAGCGCAGGGGCGCCTTTACGAGCAGTACTTC | CASGLVAQGRLYEQYF
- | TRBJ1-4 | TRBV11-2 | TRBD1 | TGTGCCAGCAGCTTCGGGACAGTCGGCGAAAAACTGTTTTTT | CASSFGTVGEKLFF
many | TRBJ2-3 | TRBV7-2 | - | TGTGCCAGCAGCTTAGATGGGGGGAGCACAGATACGCAGTATTTT | CASSLDGGSTDTQYF
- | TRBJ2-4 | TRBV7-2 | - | TGTGCCAGCACCCCCCGCGAGGGTCAAAACATTCAGTACTTC | CASTPREGQNIQYF
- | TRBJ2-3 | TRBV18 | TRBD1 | TGTGCCAGCTCACCCGAGGGCAGGGGGCGCGGTACGCAGTATTTT | CASSPEGRGRGTQYF
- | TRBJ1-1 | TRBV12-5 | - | TGTGCTAGTGGTTTGGTACTGGGGGGGAACACTGAAGCTTTCTTT | CASGLVLGGNTEAFF
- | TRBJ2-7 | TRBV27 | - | TGTGCCAGCAGCCGTCACGGCTCCTACGAGCAGTACTTC | CASSRHGSYEQYF
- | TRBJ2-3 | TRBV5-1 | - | TGCGCCAGCAGCTGGGGGGAGCTTAGCACAGATACGCAGTATTTT | CASSWGELSTDTQYF
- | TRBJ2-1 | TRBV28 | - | TGTGCCAGCAGTCCCCGGAACAGGGCTAGCTCCTACAATGAGCAGTTCTTC | CASSPRNRASSYNEQFF
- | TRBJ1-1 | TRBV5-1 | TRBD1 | TGCGCCAGCAGCAATAGGACAGGGGCAGCGGGGACTGAAGCTTTCTTT | CASSNRTGAAGTEAFF
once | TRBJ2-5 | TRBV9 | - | TGTGCCAGCAGCCCCTACTATTCCCAAGAGACCCAGTACTTC | CASSPYYSQETQYF
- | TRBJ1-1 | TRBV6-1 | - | TGTGCCAGCAGTTACACAGAAGGAGCTTTCTTT | CASSYTEGAFF
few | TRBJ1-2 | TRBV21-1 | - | TGTGCCAGCAGCAAAGAGCTCCAGGGCCCCCTTAACTATGGCTACACCTTC | CASSKELQGPLNYGYTF
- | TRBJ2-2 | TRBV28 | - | TGTGCCAGCAGTACGACAGGTCTAACCGGGGAGCTGTTTTTT | CASSTTGLTGELFF
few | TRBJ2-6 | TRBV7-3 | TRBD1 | TGTGCCAGCAGACCGACAGGGTCTGGGGCCAACGTCCTGACTTTC | CASRPTGSGANVLTF
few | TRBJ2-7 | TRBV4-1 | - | TGTGCCAGCAGCCGGCCAGAACAGGGTTCCTACGAGCAGTACTTC | CASSRPEQGSYEQYF
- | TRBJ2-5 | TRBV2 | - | TGTGCCAGCAGTGTAGTTGAGGAGACCCAGTACTTC | CASSVVEETQYF
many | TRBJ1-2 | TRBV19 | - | TGTGCCAGTAGTATAGGTAGTGCTAACTATGGCTACACCTTC | CASSIGSANYGYTF
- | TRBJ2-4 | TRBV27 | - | TGTCCCGAGGGAGGAGAGGCCAAAAACATTCAGTACTTC | CPEGGEAKNIQYF
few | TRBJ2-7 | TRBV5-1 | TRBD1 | TGCGCCAGCAGCTTGGACGGACAGGGGGCTTACGAGCAGTACTTC | CASSLDGQGAYEQYF
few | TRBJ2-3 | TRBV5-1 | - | TGCGCCAGCAGCACTCAGACTAGTTCCACAGATACGCAGTATTTT | CASSTQTSSTDTQYF
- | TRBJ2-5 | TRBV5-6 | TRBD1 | TGTGCCAGCAGCTTCAGGACAGGGGACCTGGAGACCCAGTACTTC | CASSFRTGDLETQYF
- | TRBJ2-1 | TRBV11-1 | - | TGTGCCAGCAGCTCGCGGAACCCGAGCTCCTACAATGAGCAGTTCTTC | CASSSRNPSSYNEQFF